A selection of T cell receptor beta chains follows, all from one sample in a study of vaccination and CD4 T cells after COVID-19. These receptors are not linked to any known antigen. From the PCR reads, TCRdb called clonotypes with MiXCR, one entry per CDR3 protein. The sample consists of around 20,000 distinct CDR3 sequences, under 65% of them appearing once. Sequences were derived from CD4+ T cells from blood, cultured in vitro, sampled after SARS-CoV-2 vaccination. The receptors come from a human donor who had recovered from COVID-19. Each CDR3 is given with its conserved first and last residue. The D gene is left open where the match is weak. The size field is filled for only some rows; it gives once, few, many or a size class.

>TRBV2|TRBJ1-2|few|.
CASSETRTNYGYTF
TGTGCCAGCAGTGAAACGAGGACCAACTATGGCTACACCTTC
>TRBV4-2|TRBJ2-7|.|TRBD2
CASSQGPRGRTSDYEQYF
TGTGCCAGCAGCCAAGGGCCCCGTGGCAGGACTAGCGACTACGAGCAGTACTTC
>TRBV11-3|TRBJ2-7|few|.
CASSLVRATYEQYF
TGTGCCAGCAGCTTAGTCAGGGCAACCTACGAGCAGTACTTC
>TRBV7-8|TRBJ2-5|few|.
CASSEYRVGETQYF
TGTGCCAGCAGCGAATACAGGGTTGGAGAGACCCAGTACTTC
>TRBV20-1|TRBJ2-1|few|TRBD2
CSSIAGGAFAEQFF
TGCAGTTCCATAGCGGGGGGTGCCTTCGCTGAGCAGTTCTTC
>TRBV24-1|TRBJ2-1|.|.
CAMGGFNEQFF
TGTGCCATGGGTGGGTTCAATGAGCAGTTCTTC
>TRBV7-2|TRBJ1-6|.|TRBD1
CASSLAGQMGQSSYNSPLHF
TGTGCCAGCAGCTTAGCCGGTCAGATGGGACAGAGCTCCTATAATTCACCCCTCCACTTT
>TRBV2|TRBJ2-1|once|TRBD2
CASRDGTSGREQFF
TGTGCCAGCAGAGACGGCACTAGCGGGAGAGAGCAGTTCTTC
>TRBV18|TRBJ1-1|.|.
CASSPPFLGSRPEAFF
TGTGCCAGCTCACCACCATTTCTTGGCAGCCGGCCTGAAGCTTTCTTT
>TRBV15|TRBJ2-1|.|.
CATSREPNNRYNEQFF
TGTGCCACCAGCAGAGAACCCAACAACAGGTACAATGAGCAGTTCTTC
>TRBV12-3/TRBV12-4|TRBJ1-1|.|.
CASSFRIHRRGTEAFF
TGTGCCAGCAGTTTTAGGATCCACCGCCGCGGCACTGAAGCTTTCTTT
>TRBV2|TRBJ1-1|.|TRBD1
CASNGQGLMNTEAFF
TGTGCCAGCAACGGACAGGGGTTAATGAACACTGAAGCTTTCTTT
>TRBV19|TRBJ2-5|.|TRBD1
CASSIVEGAGETQYF
TGTGCCAGTAGTATAGTCGAGGGGGCAGGGGAGACCCAGTACTTC
>TRBV6-1|TRBJ2-1|.|TRBD2
CASSRLAGGYNEQFF
TGTGCCAGCAGTCGACTAGCGGGAGGATACAATGAGCAGTTCTTC
>TRBV12-3/TRBV12-4|TRBJ1-1|.|TRBD1
CASKPRTGGNTEAFF
TGTGCCAGCAAACCCCGGACAGGGGGGAACACTGAAGCTTTCTTT
>TRBV12-5|TRBJ1-5|.|.
CASGGYDQPQHF
TGTGCTAGTGGGGGTTACGATCAGCCCCAGCATTTT
>TRBV6-1|TRBJ1-5|.|.
CASSGPDSYQPQHF
TGTGCCAGCAGTGGGCCCGACAGTTATCAGCCCCAGCATTTT
>TRBV15|TRBJ1-2|.|.
CATSRGDNHGYTF
TGTGCCACCAGCAGAGGGGACAACCATGGCTACACCTTC
>TRBV20-1|TRBJ2-3|.|.
CSARDLANRDRDTQYF
TGCAGTGCTAGAGATCTTGCTAACCGCGATAGGGATACGCAGTATTTT
>TRBV20-1|TRBJ2-1|.|TRBD2
CSALPSGSRGNEQFF
TGCAGTGCACTGCCTAGCGGGAGCAGGGGGAATGAGCAGTTCTTC
>TRBV5-6|TRBJ1-1|once|.
CASRTRLKNTEAFF
TGTGCCAGCAGGACCCGACTCAAGAACACTGAAGCTTTCTTT
>TRBV25-1|TRBJ1-6|.|TRBD1
CASRKTGGESPLHF
TGTGCCAGCAGGAAGACAGGGGGCGAGTCACCCCTCCACTTT
>TRBV11-3|TRBJ2-3|.|.
CASRKGSTDTQYF
TGTGCCAGTCGCAAGGGTTCGACAGATACGCAGTATTTT
>TRBV7-2|TRBJ2-1|.|.
CASSLASGTVNEQFF
TGTGCCAGCAGCTTAGCCAGCGGGACAGTCAATGAGCAGTTCTTC
>TRBV6-1|TRBJ1-6|.|.
CASRDPGVASPLHF
TGTGCCAGCAGGGATCCAGGGGTCGCTTCACCCCTCCACTTT
>TRBV7-2|TRBJ2-5|.|.
CASSSVGGQETQYF
TGTGCCAGCAGTTCGGTAGGAGGTCAAGAGACCCAGTACTTC
>TRBV12-3/TRBV12-4|TRBJ2-5|once|TRBD2
CASSIAGTSVQETQYF
TGTGCCAGCAGTATAGCCGGGACTAGCGTACAAGAGACCCAGTACTTC
>TRBV6-1|TRBJ2-7|.|TRBD2
CASTRTSGRHEQYF
TGTGCCAGTACCCGGACTAGCGGGAGGCACGAGCAGTACTTC
>TRBV7-8|TRBJ2-5|few|.
CASSLEDRETQYF
TGTGCCAGCAGCTTAGAGGACAGAGAGACCCAGTACTTC
>TRBV6-1|TRBJ1-5|.|.
CASSPKFYSNQPQHF
TGTGCCAGCAGTCCGAAATTCTATAGCAATCAGCCCCAGCATTTT
>TRBV10-1|TRBJ2-5|.|TRBD2
CASRPGGADGETQYF
TGCGCCAGCCGCCCGGGGGGGGCGGACGGGGAGACCCAGTACTTC
>TRBV5-5|TRBJ1-5|few|.
CASSSYTSPNQPQHF
TGTGCCAGCAGCTCTTATACTTCCCCGAATCAGCCCCAGCATTTT
>TRBV11-3|TRBJ2-5|.|.
CASSLVAGGAETQYF
TGTGCCAGCAGCTTAGTAGCCGGGGGCGCCGAGACCCAGTACTTC
>TRBV2|TRBJ1-4|.|.
CASRESRTLFF
TGTGCCAGCAGAGAGAGTCGTACACTGTTTTTT
>TRBV11-3|TRBJ2-7|.|TRBD1
CASSSPGTGGYEQYF
TGTGCCAGCAGCTCGCCCGGGACAGGGGGATACGAGCAGTACTTC
>TRBV24-1|TRBJ2-1|.|TRBD2
CATSDRGTSGNNEQFF
TGTGCCACCAGTGACCGCGGGACTAGCGGCAACAATGAGCAGTTCTTC
>TRBV3-1|TRBJ1-2|.|.
CASSQTAQVTRYGYTF
TGTGCCAGCAGCCAAACCGCACAGGTCACTCGCTATGGCTACACCTTC
>TRBV24-1|TRBJ1-2|.|.
CATSDGRPGGYTF
TGTGCCACCAGTGATGGCAGGCCGGGCGGCTACACCTTC
>TRBV15|TRBJ1-5|.|.
CATSLGRRGTWGQPQHF
TGTGCCACCAGCCTAGGGAGGCGGGGTACCTGGGGTCAGCCCCAGCATTTT
>TRBV7-2|TRBJ1-2|few|.
CASRLPGGDYGYTF
TGTGCCAGCAGGCTACCCGGGGGCGACTATGGCTACACCTTC
>TRBV18|TRBJ1-2|.|.
CASSPSIGTLYGYTF
TGTGCCAGCTCACCTTCAATCGGCACCCTCTATGGCTACACCTTC
>TRBV10-3|TRBJ2-1|.|.
CAMRDGEWDEQFF
TGTGCCATGCGGGACGGGGAATGGGATGAGCAGTTCTTC
>TRBV5-1|TRBJ1-2|.|.
CASSPGGGDDYGYTF
TGCGCCAGCAGCCCCGGAGGGGGAGATGACTATGGCTACACCTTC
>TRBV19|TRBJ2-5|.|.
CASSISLGETQYF
TGTGCCAGTAGTATCTCTCTAGGTGAGACCCAGTACTTC
>TRBV20-1|TRBJ2-2|few|.
CSARDPSVGELFF
TGCAGTGCTAGAGATCCATCCGTCGGGGAGCTGTTTTTT
>TRBV7-2|TRBJ2-7|.|.
CASSLGQLSSYEQYF
TGTGCCAGCAGCTTAGGACAGTTGAGCTCCTACGAGCAGTACTTC
>TRBV11-2|TRBJ2-7|.|TRBD1
CASSSYRDRDHEQYF
TGTGCCAGCAGCTCATACCGGGACAGGGACCACGAGCAGTACTTC
>TRBV7-9|TRBJ2-7|.|.
CASSLAGFSEQYF
TGTGCCAGCAGCTTAGCAGGGTTCAGCGAGCAGTACTTC
>TRBV6-5|TRBJ2-1|.|.
CASSSTLNEQFF
TGTGCCAGCAGTTCCACTCTCAATGAGCAGTTCTTC
>TRBV27|TRBJ1-6|few|.
CASSLGRPRASPLHF
TGTGCCAGCAGTTTAGGCAGGCCCAGAGCTTCACCCCTCCACTTT
>TRBV20-1|TRBJ2-7|.|.
CSARPRSTGGPAHTYEQYF
TGCAGTGCTAGACCCCGCTCGACCGGGGGCCCAGCTCACACCTACGAGCAGTACTTC
>TRBV20-1|TRBJ1-1|once|.
CSARDAPRGTEAFF
TGCAGTGCTAGAGATGCACCCAGGGGCACTGAAGCTTTCTTT
>TRBV6-1|TRBJ1-5|few|.
CASNPGVGGNQPQHF
TGTGCCAGCAATCCAGGGGTCGGTGGCAATCAGCCCCAGCATTTT
>TRBV20-1|TRBJ1-1|few|.
CSALEPGLITFF
TGCAGTGCCTTAGAACCAGGGTTAATAACTTTCTTT
>TRBV15|TRBJ2-1|.|.
CATSTDRRQHGEQFF
TGTGCCACCAGCACCGACAGGCGTCAACATGGTGAGCAGTTCTTC